The 12 T cell receptor beta chains presented below share a single source sample, sequenced in a study of beta chain features in type 1 diabetes. The study reverse transcribed the entire isolated RNA, so it sequenced expressed TCRB transcripts. Here immunoSEQ multiplex PCR was the method, and the copy in TCRdb shows in-frame clones only, minus some. Of 140,000 or so clones listed, 9.2% are singletons. Sequencing used central memory CD4+ T cells from blood. All receptors derive from a young man in good health.

The J gene is TRBJ2-3, the V gene TRBV5-4, with TRBD1 identical over 7 bases. Trimming cost V 4 bases and J 1 base; bases outside gene matches: 9. Per the germline V gene, CDR1 is SGHNT and CDR2 is YYREEE (reference sequence). The CDR3 spans 16 residues. The CDR3 spells CASSPRRTGGTDTQYF. The CDR3 DNA follows: TGTGCCAGCAGCCCTAGGCGGACAGGTGGCACAGATACGCAGTATTTT.

This clone appeared a few times. This chain links TRBV6-5 with TRBJ1-1; possible D gene TRBD1, 5 bases. The V end lost 8 bases, the J end lost 5 bases, and 12 bases lay between the germline ends. The CDR3 extends over 12 amino acids. CDR1 is MNHEY, CDR2 SVGAGI, per germline. CDR3 sequence reads: CASLGAGTEAFF. DNA of the CDR3: TGTGCCAGCCTAGGGGCTGGGACTGAAGCTTTCTTT.

The V call is TRBV19, the J call TRBJ2-7, with TRBD2 as a possible D gene (6 bases). CDR3 size: 14 residues. V was cut by 4 bases and J by 4 bases, with 14 bases left in between. The germline gives CDR1 LNHDA, CDR2 SQIVND (reference sequence). The CDR3 nucleotides read TGTGCCAGTAGTACCCGCGGGACTCTGTACGAGCAGTACTTC. Translation: CASSTRGTLYEQYF.

The CDR3 here is CASSLEGTARGYTF. The DNA for the CDR3 is TGTGCCAGCAGCTTGGAGGGGACAGCCCGAGGCTACACCTTC. V and J are TRBV7-2 and TRBJ1-2, with TRBD1 identical over 7 bases. Germline loops: CDR1 SGHTA, CDR2 FQGNSA. J lost 8 bases, V lost 3 bases, and 9 bases had no gene match. The CDR3 totals 14 residues.

This clone was seen only a few times. V gene TRBV9 combines with J gene TRBJ2-5, with 8 bases aligning to TRBD2. V lost 4 bases and J lost 3; bases outside the gene matches: 5. Looked up from germline, CDR1 is SGDLS and CDR2 is YYNGEE. This CDR3 region has 14 residues. The CDR3 sequence: CASSLLAGEETQYF. The CDR3 nucleotides are TGTGCCAGCAGCCTCCTAGCGGGCGAAGAGACCCAGTACTTC.

The chain joins TRBV9 to TRBJ2-3; D not certain. The CDR3 contains 15 residues. CDR1 and CDR2 from the germline V gene are SGDLS and YYNGEE. Between the trimmed V and J ends, which lost 0 bases and 3 bases, there was a span of 11 bases. CDR3 in DNA: TGTGCCAGCAGCGTAGCTACGAGGAGTACAGATACGCAGTATTTT. Translation gives CASSVATRSTDTQYF. The variable domain in full, completed from reference TRBV9 and TRBJ2-3, reads DSGVTQTPKHLITATGQRVTLRCSPRSGDLSVYWYQQSLDQGLQFLIQYYNGEERAKGNILERFSAQQFPDLHSELNLSSLELGDSALYFCASSVATRSTDTQYFGPGTRLTVL.

This clone was counted only a few times. This chain connects TRBV14 to TRBJ2-3; 7 bases fit TRBD1. CDR1 and CDR2 from the germline V gene are SGHDN and FVKESK. V was clipped by 6 bases and J by 0 bases; unmatched bases: 6. This CDR3 is 15 amino acids long. This CDR3 is CASRRTGSSTDTQYF. Here the CDR3 DNA reads TGTGCCAGCAGACGGACAGGCTCTAGCACAGATACGCAGTATTTT.

The V gene is TRBV4-3, the J gene TRBJ2-5; 14 bases are a match to TRBD2. Germline-derived CDR1 and CDR2 are LGHNA and YSLEER. There are 19 residues in the CDR3. After removal of 1 base from V and 3 bases from J, the junction contained 10 bases not matched to a gene. The CDR3 protein is CASSQGRLAGGPLEETQYF. For the CDR3, the DNA is TGCGCCAGCAGCCAAGGCCGACTAGCGGGGGGGCCGCTTGAAGAGACCCAGTACTTC.

This clone appeared many times. V gene TRBV5-4 combines with J gene TRBJ2-2; the match to TRBD1 covers 7 bases. V lost 3 bases to trimming and J lost 4 bases; unmatched junction nucleotides: 3. CDR1 and CDR2 from the germline V gene are SGHNT and YYREEE (reference sequence). The CDR3 has 14 residues. The CDR3 DNA is TGTGCCAGCAGCTGGGACAGCTTCACCGGGGAGCTGTTTTTT. Translated, it gives CASSWDSFTGELFF.

This clone was detected a few times. The chain has TRBV11-2 and TRBJ1-4; D is uncertain. Trimming stripped 1 base from V and 7 bases from J, with 10 bases between. Germline V gives CDR1 SGHAT, CDR2 FQNNGV. The CDR3 sequence is 14 residues long. DNA for the CDR3: TGTGCCAGCAGCTTAGCTATCAAGAGTGAAAAACTGTTTTTT. It translates to CASSLAIKSEKLFF.

This clone has only a few counts. The chain recombines TRBV6-6 with TRBJ2-5, with TRBD2 matching 7 bases. The germline gives CDR1 MNHNY, CDR2 SVGAGI (reference sequence). Losses at the gene ends were 6 bases for V and 4 bases for J; bases not matched to a gene: 11. The CDR3 is made up of 15 amino acids. The CDR3 DNA sequence: TGTGCCAGCAGGGGGTGGGGGGGTTCCACAGAGACCCAGTACTTC. This codes for CASRGWGGSTETQYF.

CDR3 sequence: CASSLTSGGVEQFF. Here the CDR3 DNA reads TGCGCCAGCAGCCTCACTAGCGGGGGGGTTGAGCAGTTCTTC. J is TRBJ2-1 and V is TRBV4-3; 13 bases are a match to TRBD2. Germline-derived CDR1 and CDR2 are LGHNA and YSLEER. The CDR3 is 14 amino acids. V shed 4 bases, J shed 9 bases, and the junction held 3 bases outside the gene matches.